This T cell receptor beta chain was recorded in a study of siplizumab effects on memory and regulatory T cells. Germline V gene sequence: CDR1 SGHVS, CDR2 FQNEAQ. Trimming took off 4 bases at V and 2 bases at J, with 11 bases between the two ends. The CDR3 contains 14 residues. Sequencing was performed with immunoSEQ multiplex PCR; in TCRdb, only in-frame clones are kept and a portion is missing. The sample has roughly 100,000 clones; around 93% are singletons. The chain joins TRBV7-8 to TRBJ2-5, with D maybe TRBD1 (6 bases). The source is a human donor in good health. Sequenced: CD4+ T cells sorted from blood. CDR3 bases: TGTGCCAGCAGCTCCGGGACACTACAAGAGACCCAGTACTTC. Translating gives CASSSGTLQETQYF.